This T cell receptor beta chain was observed in a study of breast tumors, draining lymph nodes, adjacent tissues. Axillary draining lymph nodes of breast cancer patients supplied the node samples. Notes on the study in general: Compared with lymph nodes, tumors were less diverse; compared with nontumor tissue, more. Data only fit, rather than demonstrated, lymph node origin of most tumor T cells. Compared with basal-like, luminal-like tumors shared significantly more repertoire with nontumor tissue. Most tumor T cells seemingly derive from lymph node, then expand in tumor.

The CDR3 covers 15 residues. Germline V gene lookup returns CDR1 WNHNN and CDR2 SYGVQD (reference sequence). Trimming at V came to 2 bases and at J to 2 bases, leaving 2 bases not matched to a gene. This clonotype was recorded at least ten times. The antigen is undetermined. A single record per CDR3 protein comes from TCRdb applying MiXCR to the multiplex PCR reads. The table includes over 250,000 distinct CDR3 sequences, roughly 30% detected once. The material sequenced was axillary lymph node tissue. V and J are TRBV10-1 and TRBJ2-1; 8 bases match TRBD1. The clonotype was recovered from a female donor with breast cancer. Some clones in this sample may be carry-over from other donors' samples. CDR3 sequence: CASSESRGPYNEQFF. CDR3 sequence (DNA): TGCGCCAGCAGTGAGAGCAGGGGGCCCTACAATGAGCAGTTCTTC.